Below, one T cell receptor (beta chain) is given with its context. The antigen is undetermined. These data belong to a study of CD8+ T cells in alopecia areata. RNA was extracted and reverse transcribed into cDNA as the sequencing template. TCRdb's copy holds only in-frame clones and misses some; the assay was immunoSEQ multiplex PCR. This table holds some 130,000 clones, approximately 49% found once. In germline, CDR1 is SGHAT, CDR2 FQNNGV. Trimming took off 5 bases at V and 8 bases at J, with 16 bases between the two ends. This CDR3 comprises 14 residues. Overall study findings and caveats: Scalp data also include sequences from resident alphabeta T cells of normal skin.

Specimen: CD8+ T cells sorted from blood, collected at week 0. The chain is built from TRBV11-2 and TRBJ2-1; no reliable D call. This sequence was found in a human donor with alopecia areata. The CDR3 DNA reads as TGTGCCAGCAGCCCAACGGGCCCCCGGGATGAGCAGTTCTTC. It is translated as CASSPTGPRDEQFF.